This T cell receptor beta chain was obtained from a study of blood T cell repertoires in COVID-19 (TCRdb year 2020). Notes on the research overall: The collaborator samples originated in the United States, Italy and Spain and spanned the acute and convalescent phases of COVID-19. Samples came from the ongoing ImmuneRACE study (first 160 participants) plus 1,254 subjects from 6 global collaborators. The sample metadata nearly always contained a de-identified subject ID, COVID-19 status, age in years and sex. Where available, HLA class I and class II types were taken from metadata supplied by the sample provider and were not determined by assay-based typing. Deeply sampled blood TCRbeta repertoires from subjects exposed to, actively infected with, or recovered from COVID-19 were included in the dataset. The prospective study material was composed of cDNA or gDNA derived from T cells, B-cell-depleted T cells, or PBMCs. The repertoires were released in a freely available public database meant as a resource for research on the immune response to SARS-CoV-2. Beyond this particular receptor, the publication reports: The amount of clinical and demographic metadata varied by source and participant and was provided uncurated.

TCRbeta CDR3 regions were amplified from genomic DNA by means of the immunoSEQ Assay, a bias-controlled multiplex PCR. Regarding the original processing steps: Within the assay, amplification of reference gene primers was used to estimate how many nucleated cells each sample contained. To quantify the absolute abundance of each unique TCRbeta CDR3 rearrangement, sequence reads were collapsed and filtered. For each sample, productive Simpson clonality was calculated by taking the square root of Simpson's diversity index across productive rearrangements. In TCRdb, the immuneACCESS table is reduced to in-frame sequences with V and J assigned. These tables do not hold every clone; where another copy was compared, an unresolved V gene accounts for under half, and the others remain unexplained. V and J calls and clone size are as listed in that table; D and trimming were resolved from the DNA. The sample table holds approximately 290,000 clones, of which just over 90% were seen once. Of the sample, approximately 2.1% is held by the ten largest clones.

From the germline V gene (reference sequence), CDR1 is LNHDA and CDR2 is SQIVND. Measured from the cysteine to the phenylalanine, the CDR3 is 18 residues long. Only CDR3 DNA remains: 54 bases, in frame from the first base. V trim: 0 bases; J trim: 2 bases; unmatched bases: 6. Worth noting for this clone: The antigen it recognizes is unknown. No base qualities exist here, and no much larger clone lies one base off it.

One collaborating source in Seattle enrolled patients during active infection and followed them longitudinally through the course of disease. Whole blood was collected in K2EDTA tubes by collaborating institutions according to the institutions' own protocols. For TCRbeta analysis, collaborator samples were shipped as frozen whole blood, as isolated PBMCs, or as DNA extracted from either sample type. The chain was built from TRBV19 and TRBJ2-3; a stretch of 12 junction bases matches TRBD2. The sample comprised peripheral blood. The clonotype was recovered from a woman aged 25 to 39 with COVID-19, enrolled during active disease. The CDR3 loop reads CASSIEPSGRAVTDTQYF. The base sequence is TGTGCCAGTAGTATAGAGCCTAGCGGGAGGGCCGTCACAGATACGCAGTATTTT.